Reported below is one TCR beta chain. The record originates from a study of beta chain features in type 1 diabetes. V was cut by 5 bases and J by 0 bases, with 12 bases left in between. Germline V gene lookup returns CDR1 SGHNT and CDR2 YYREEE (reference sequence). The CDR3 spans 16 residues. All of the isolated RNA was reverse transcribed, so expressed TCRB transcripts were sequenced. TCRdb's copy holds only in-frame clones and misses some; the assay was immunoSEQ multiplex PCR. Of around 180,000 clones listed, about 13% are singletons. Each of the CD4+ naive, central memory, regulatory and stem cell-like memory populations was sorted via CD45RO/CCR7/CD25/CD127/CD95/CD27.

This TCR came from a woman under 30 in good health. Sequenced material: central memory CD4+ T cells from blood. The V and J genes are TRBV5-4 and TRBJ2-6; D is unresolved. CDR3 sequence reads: CASRRSGSSGANVLTF. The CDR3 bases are TGTGCCAGCAGGCGCTCCGGTAGCTCTGGGGCCAACGTCCTGACTTTC.